These 3 T cell receptor beta chains were all obtained from the same sample, sequenced in a study of blood T cell repertoires in COVID-19. This table comes from immunoSEQ multiplex PCR, and its TCRdb copy is limited to in-frame clones, with some not included. The table has some 270,000 clones, 70% to 90% seen once. The sequenced sample was PBMCs or T cells enriched from blood (not recorded which). Receptors were obtained from a woman in her forties or fifties who had been exposed to COVID-19.

The J gene is TRBJ2-3, the V gene TRBV9; 8 bases match TRBD2. Looked up from germline, CDR1 is SGDLS and CDR2 is YYNGEE. The CDR3 consists of 15 residues. Trimming cost V 4 bases and J 2 bases; bases outside gene matches: 6. The chain's CDR3 is CASSRAGDFTDTQYF. CDR3 DNA sequence: TGTGCCAGCAGCCGAGCGGGGGATTTCACAGATACGCAGTATTTT.

CDR3 sequence: CASSIRENSNGYTF. The CDR3 DNA sequence: TGTGCCAGTAGTATACGAGAGAACTCGAATGGCTACACCTTC. V is TRBV19 and J is TRBJ1-2; D gene unclear. The CDR3 totals 14 residues. Trimming removed 2 bases from V and 6 bases from J, with 13 bases in between. Germline CDR1 is LNHDA and CDR2 is SQIVND (reference sequence). Using reference TRBV19 and TRBJ1-2 for the parts outside the CDR3, the full variable domain is DGGITQSPKYLFRKEGQNVTLSCEQNLNHDAMYWYRQDPGQGLRLIYYSQIVNDFQKGDIAEGYSVSREKKESFPLTVTSAQKNPTAFYLCASSIRENSNGYTFGSGTRLTVV.

V is TRBV11-2 and J is TRBJ2-1; 7 nucleotides line up with TRBD1. Germline CDR1 SGHAT, CDR2 FQNNGV. With V trimmed by 0 bases and J by 4 bases, 3 bases remained unmatched. The CDR3 is 15 residues long. The CDR3 here is CASSLDSTGYNEQFF. Written as DNA, the CDR3 is TGTGCCAGCAGCTTAGACTCGACAGGGTACAATGAGCAGTTCTTC.